This TCR beta chain stems from a study of blood T cell repertoires in COVID-19. Study information: The United States, Italy and Spain supplied acute and convalescent COVID-19 samples.

The CDR3 loop spans 14 amino acids. Deletions cut 0 bases from V and 13 bases from J, with 16 bases between. Per the germline V gene, CDR1 is LGHNA and CDR2 is YSLEER. Under the authors' procedure: Reference gene primer amplification in the assay estimated nucleated cell counts. The protocol was immunoSEQ multiplex PCR, while the TCRdb copy is restricted to in-frame clones and leaves out a portion. V and J calls and clone size come straight from that table; D and trimming were deduced from the DNA. The sample has about 80,000 clones; around 85% are singletons. The V gene is TRBV4-3, the J gene TRBJ2-1; D possibly corresponds to TRBD2 (5 bases). This receptor was taken from a man aged 50 to 60 with COVID-19, enrolled during active disease. Sample: peripheral blood. The DNA of the CDR3 is TGCGCCAGCAGCCAAGATGCCCAAGGGAGACTACAGTTCTTC. Its translation: CASSQDAQGRLQFF.